The 31 T cell receptor beta chains in this list originate from one sample, sequenced in a study of blood T cell repertoires in COVID-19. Here immunoSEQ multiplex PCR was the method, and the copy in TCRdb shows in-frame clones only, minus some. The data hold over 150,000 clones, with more than 85% observed a single time. Material for sequencing was peripheral blood. The source of these receptors is a man aged 35-49 years with active or convalescent COVID-19.

The chain joins TRBV9 to TRBJ2-3, with no clear D. The V gene's germline CDR1 is SGDLS and CDR2 YYNGEE. V gave up 2 bases and J gave up 2 bases, with 12 bases separating them. The CDR3 has 15 residues. This CDR3 reads CASSVGVVYTDTQYF. CDR3 DNA: TGTGCCAGCAGCGTTGGAGTGGTCTACACAGATACGCAGTATTTT.

The CDR3: CASSEQGVSEGYTF. CDR3 in DNA: TGTGCCAGCAGTGAACAGGGGGTCTCGGAGGGCTACACCTTC. This rearrangement joins TRBV2 to TRBJ1-2; 7 bases align to TRBD1. The junction had 8 bases not matched to a gene; V was cut back by 2 bases and J by 8 bases. Germline V gene lookup returns CDR1 SNHLY and CDR2 FYNNEI. The CDR3 contains 14 residues.

The chain carries TRBV7-3 and TRBJ2-1; 7 positions agree with TRBD2. The J segment lost 4 bases and the V segment lost 2 bases, leaving 5 bases of the junction unmatched. Germline V gene data show CDR1 as SGHTA and CDR2 as FQGTGA. The CDR3 loop spans 15 amino acids. The CDR3 region is CASSLSAGKYNEQFF. The CDR3 bases are TGTGCCAGCAGCTTATCAGCGGGGAAGTACAATGAGCAGTTCTTC.

This sequence joins TRBV5-1 and TRBJ1-2; TRBD1 is a possible D gene (6 bases). The CDR3 sequence is 15 residues long. Germline assignment: CDR1 SGHRS and CDR2 YFSETQ. Trimming shortened V by 0 bases and J by 1 base, and 10 bases separated the two germline ends. The CDR3 region has the DNA TGCGCCAGCAGCTTGGCACAGGGCGGTAACTATGGCTACACCTTC. Translating gives CASSLAQGGNYGYTF.

V usage is TRBV7-2 and J usage is TRBJ2-5; D perhaps matches TRBD2 (5 bases). Germline lookup yields CDR1 SGHTA and CDR2 FQGNSA. Trimming left V 4 bases short and J 0 bases short, with 9 bases between. This CDR3 contains 14 residues. The chain's CDR3 is CASSSTRDQETQYF. CDR3 coding DNA: TGTGCCAGCAGCTCAACGAGGGACCAAGAGACCCAGTACTTC.

The genes are TRBV18 and TRBJ1-1; D not resolved. CDR1 KGHSH and CDR2 LQKENI come from the germline V gene. The CDR3 consists of 12 residues. V shed 3 bases and J shed 10 bases, with 12 bases lying between them. The DNA for the CDR3 is TGTGCCAGCTCACCCCCAGGAATATCAGCTTTCTTT. It is translated as CASSPPGISAFF.

The V call is TRBV13, the J call TRBJ1-2; D is perhaps TRBD1 (5 bases). Germline CDR1 PRHDT, CDR2 FYEKMQ (reference sequence). The CDR3 has 13 residues. The V gene lost 1 base and the J gene lost 5 bases, with 8 bases spanning the gap. The CDR3 DNA is TGTGCCAGCAGCTTAGCGGGGGAATATGGCTACACCTTC. Translating it yields CASSLAGEYGYTF.

This chain links TRBV14 with TRBJ1-3, with TRBD1 identical over 9 bases. CDR1 and CDR2 (germline): SGHDN, FVKESK. The CDR3 totals 14 residues. V lost 3 bases to trimming and J lost 3 bases; unmatched junction nucleotides: 0. CDR3 DNA: TGTGCCAGCAGCCAGGGACAGGGTGGAAACACCATATATTTT. Encoded protein: CASSQGQGGNTIYF.

The chain links TRBV27 to TRBJ1-3; 7 positions match TRBD1. The CDR3 totals 14 residues. In germline, CDR1 is MNHEY, CDR2 SMNVEV (reference sequence). V gave up 5 bases and J gave up 4 bases; unmatched junction bases: 5. This CDR3 is CASSRVGGGNTIYF. DNA of the CDR3: TGTGCCAGCAGTCGAGTAGGGGGCGGAAACACCATATATTTT.

The chain uses TRBV11-2 and TRBJ2-7; TRBD2 matches 8 bases. CDR3 length equals 16 residues. CDR1 is SGHAT and CDR2 is FQNNGV in the germline V gene. V lost 1 base and J lost 0; bases outside the gene matches: 5. CDR3 DNA: TGTGCCAGCAGCTTAGCGTCTAGCGGGCACTCCTACGAGCAGTACTTC. Translation: CASSLASSGHSYEQYF. The full variable domain, with the rest looked up from reference TRBV11-2 and TRBJ2-7, is EAGVAQSPRYKIIEKRQSVAFWCNPISGHATLYWYQQILGQGPKLLIQFQNNGVVDDSQLPKDRFSAERLKGVDSTLKIQPAKLEDSAVYLCASSLASSGHSYEQYFGPGTRLTVT.

This clone appeared a few times. The chain carries TRBV18 and TRBJ1-1, with TRBD1 as a possible D gene (6 bases). The CDR3 totals 15 residues. Germline assignment: CDR1 KGHSH and CDR2 LQKENI. The V and J ends lost 2 bases and 1 base respectively, with 11 bases between them. The CDR3 nucleotides are TGTGCCAGCTCACCATCCCCCAGGGGGAACACTGAAGCTTTCTTT. Its protein product is CASSPSPRGNTEAFF.

The chain joins TRBV7-9 to TRBJ2-3; no definite D call. The V gene's germline CDR1 is SEHNR and CDR2 FQNEAQ (reference sequence). This CDR3 region has 15 residues. The V end lost 5 bases, the J end lost 0 bases, and 12 bases lay between the germline ends. The CDR3 DNA is TGTGCCAGCAGCGTCAGATTTCCTAGCACAGATACGCAGTATTTT. This encodes CASSVRFPSTDTQYF.

Only one count was recorded for this clone. This sequence joins TRBV14 and TRBJ2-7; D is ambiguous. V dropped 1 base and J dropped 3 bases, with 7 bases sitting between them. Per germline, CDR1 SGHDN and CDR2 FVKESK. The CDR3 length is 13 residues. The CDR3 region has the DNA TGTGCCAGCAGCCAAGGGGCAGGCTACGAGCAGTACTTC. Residues: CASSQGAGYEQYF.

This chain links TRBV28 with TRBJ1-6; 9 bases match TRBD1. Germline values: CDR1 MDHEN, CDR2 SYDVKM. V trimming: 6 bases; J trimming: 10 bases; junction bases outside the gene matches: 7. CDR3 length: 14 residues. The DNA for the CDR3 is TGTGCCAGCAGCCAGACAGGGGGGGGGTCACCCCTCCACTTT. Translating it yields CASSQTGGGSPLHF.

The chain recombines TRBV6-2 or TRBV6-3 with TRBJ2-2; D uncertain. The CDR3 spans 17 residues. Germline values: CDR1 MNHEY, CDR2 SVGEGT. V lost 3 bases, J lost 3 bases, and 17 bases lay in between. In nucleotides, the CDR3 is TGTGCCAGCAGTTATCGAGAAGAAACCCTATACACCGGGGAGCTGTTTTTT. This translates into CASSYREETLYTGELFF.

The chain links TRBV3-1 (or the pseudogene TRBV3-2) to TRBJ2-1; D is perhaps TRBD2 (6 bases). This CDR3 spans 15 amino acids. The V end lost 4 bases, the J end lost 2 bases, and 12 bases lay between the germline ends. The V gene's germline CDR1 is LGHDT and CDR2 YNNKEL (reference sequence). The CDR3: CASSLSGEPYNEQFF. For the CDR3, the DNA is TGTGCCAGCAGCCTTAGCGGTGAGCCCTACAATGAGCAGTTCTTC.

This chain links TRBV25-1 with TRBJ2-3, with a tentative D call TRBD1 (6 bases). Trimming stripped 3 bases from V and 2 bases from J, with 9 bases between. Germline CDR1 reads MGHDK; CDR2 reads SYGVNS. The CDR3 is made up of 14 amino acids. As DNA, the CDR3 is TGTGCCAGCAGTGATTGGGACAACACAGATACGCAGTATTTT. Protein: CASSDWDNTDTQYF. Full variable domain (rest looked up from reference TRBV25-1 and TRBJ2-3): EADIYQTPRYLVIGTGKKITLECSQTMGHDKMYWYQQDPGMELHLIHYSYGVNSTEKGDLSSESTVSRIRTEHFPLTLESARPSHTSQYLCASSDWDNTDTQYFGPGTRLTVL.

This sequence joins TRBV27 and TRBJ2-7, with D unresolved. The germline V gene encodes CDR1 MNHEY and CDR2 SMNVEV (reference sequence). V was pared by 2 bases and J by 1 base, with 12 bases between. This CDR3 region has 15 residues. CDR3 in DNA: TGTGCCAGCAGTTTACTGGGCCGTACATCCTACGAGCAGTACTTC. It yields the protein CASSLLGRTSYEQYF.

The chain recombines TRBV7-9 with TRBJ2-7; D remains unclear. V dropped 2 bases and J dropped 3 bases, with 8 bases sitting between them. CDR1 SEHNR and CDR2 FQNEAQ come from the germline V gene (reference sequence). CDR3 size: 13 residues. The CDR3: CASSLLVGYEQYF. The CDR3 DNA reads as TGTGCCAGCAGCTTATTGGTCGGCTACGAGCAGTACTTC.

The chain links TRBV10-2 to TRBJ2-5; 9 bases fit TRBD2. Looked up from germline, CDR1 is WSHSY and CDR2 is SAAADI. This CDR3 comprises 16 residues. V lost 3 bases, J lost 2 bases, and 7 bases stayed unmatched. The CDR3 loop reads CASSESGGLGQETQYF. CDR3 sequence (DNA): TGCGCCAGCAGTGAAAGCGGGGGGCTGGGACAAGAGACCCAGTACTTC.

This clone was observed a single time. The chain uses TRBV28 and TRBJ2-7; TRBD2 is a possible D gene (6 bases). This CDR3 contains 12 residues. V lost 2 bases and J 7 bases, leaving 9 bases between the germline ends. Germline CDR1 MDHEN, CDR2 SYDVKM. The CDR3: CASSLGGREQYF. The CDR3 DNA reads as TGTGCCAGCAGTTTAGGGGGGAGGGAGCAGTACTTC.

This clone was picked up a small number of times. The chain has TRBV7-3 and TRBJ1-1; 8 bases fit TRBD1. CDR3 length: 15 residues. V was pared by 5 bases and J by 4 bases, with 9 bases of the junction left unmatched. Germline V gene data show CDR1 as SGHTA and CDR2 as FQGTGA. CDR3 amino acids: CASSPRGLRGTEAFF. The CDR3 nucleotides are TGTGCCAGCAGCCCCAGGGGGCTTAGGGGCACTGAAGCTTTCTTT.

The rearrangement uses TRBV5-6 and TRBJ2-6; D gene uncertain. The CDR3 has 13 amino acids. Trimming took off 4 bases at V and 1 base at J, with 3 bases between the two ends. The germline V gene has CDR1 SGHDT and CDR2 YYEEEE. CDR3 amino acids: CASSLSGANVLTF. The CDR3 DNA follows: TGTGCCAGCAGCCTATCTGGGGCCAACGTCCTGACTTTC. The whole variable domain, filled in from reference TRBV5-6 and TRBJ2-6, reads DAGVTQSPTHLIKTRGQQVTLRCSPKSGHDTVSWYQQALGQGPQFIFQYYEEEERQRGNFPDRFSGHQFPNYSSELNVNALLLGDSALYLCASSLSGANVLTFGAGSRLTVL.

The chain carries TRBV7-3 and TRBJ2-2; TRBD1 matches 12 bases. Unmatched junction bases numbered 7, after V lost 5 bases and J lost 6 bases. The CDR3 loop spans 16 amino acids. Germline lookup yields CDR1 SGHTA and CDR2 FQGTGA. The CDR3 reads CASSLTGTGGPGELFF. Here the CDR3 DNA reads TGTGCCAGCAGCCTGACCGGGACAGGGGGCCCCGGGGAGCTGTTTTTT.

This clone was picked up one time. The rearrangement uses TRBV30 and TRBJ2-7; D is unresolved. V was pared by 3 bases and J by 4 bases, with 16 bases between. Germline V gene sequence: CDR1 GTSNPN, CDR2 SVGIG (reference sequence). This CDR3 spans 14 amino acids. The CDR3 reads CAWRTAGSIYEQYF. For the CDR3, the DNA is TGTGCCTGGAGAACGGCAGGCTCAATTTACGAGCAGTACTTC.

Here the CDR3 reads CASSVTKGQGGSFF. The CDR3, as DNA: TGTGCCAGCAGCGTAACTAAAGGACAGGGTGGATCTTTCTTT. This rearrangement joins TRBV7-8 to TRBJ1-1; 8 nucleotides agree with TRBD1. V was clipped by 5 bases and J by 12 bases; unmatched bases: 14. CDR3 length: 14 residues. Germline V gives CDR1 SGHVS, CDR2 FQNEAQ.

The CDR3 sequence: CASSPGSGVGELFF. For the CDR3, the DNA is TGTGCCAGCAGCCCGGGGAGTGGGGTCGGGGAGCTGTTTTTT. This chain joins TRBV7-8 and TRBJ2-2; a possible D gene is TRBD2 (5 bases). CDR1 and CDR2 from the germline V gene are SGHVS and FQNEAQ. The ends were cut back, 5 bases at V and 7 bases at J, with 14 bases in the middle. The CDR3 sequence is 14 residues long.

The chain carries TRBV3-1 (or the pseudogene TRBV3-2) and TRBJ2-2, with D maybe TRBD1 (7 bases). V lost 1 base and J 9 bases, leaving 15 bases between the germline ends. From germline, CDR1 is LGHDT and CDR2 YNNKEL (reference sequence). The CDR3 consists of 15 residues. The chain's CDR3 is CASSQVTQGRRELFF. DNA of the CDR3: TGTGCCAGCAGCCAAGTAACACAGGGGAGGAGGGAGCTGTTTTTT.

This clone was counted a single time. The J gene is TRBJ1-1, the V gene TRBV6-5; no firm D call. The germline gives CDR1 MNHEY, CDR2 SVGAGI. The CDR3 totals 14 residues. Between the trimmed V and J ends, which lost 5 bases and 4 bases, there was a span of 14 bases. CDR3 bases: TGTGCCAGCAGTCCCCCTCCTCCCGGCACTGAAGCTTTCTTT. It specifies CASSPPPPGTEAFF.

This rearrangement joins TRBV23-1 to TRBJ1-6, with a weak D call TRBD1 (6 bases). TRBV23-1 is recorded as an ORF, its role being uncertain. This CDR3 spans 16 amino acids. V was cut by 1 base and J by 6 bases, with 13 bases left in between. Here the CDR3 reads CASSQLNRELNSPLHF. The CDR3, as DNA: TGCGCCAGCAGTCAATTAAACAGGGAACTTAATTCACCCCTCCACTTT.

The chain carries TRBV19 and TRBJ1-1; a weak D match, TRBD1 (6 bases). V was shortened by 7 bases and J by 0 bases, with 12 bases between the two germline ends. The CDR3 runs 14 residues. Germline values: CDR1 LNHDA, CDR2 SQIVND (reference sequence). The CDR3 reads CASTLGQVNTEAFF. The CDR3 region has the DNA TGTGCCAGTACCCTGGGACAAGTGAACACTGAAGCTTTCTTT.